This is a list of T cell receptor beta chains from one sample in a study of T cell responses to AZD1222 COVID-19 vaccine. Using immunoSEQ multiplex PCR, the repertoire was profiled, and TCRdb retains in-frame clones only, with some absent. The sample lists 130,000 or so clones, roughly nine tenths occurring once. This specimen consisted of peripheral blood, obtained on day 0 of AZD1222 vaccination. The receptor set was obtained from an adult in good health. Both conserved end residues are part of each CDR3. The order of the fields is J gene, clone size, D gene, V gene, CDR3 protein, CDR3 DNA. A D gene is named only where the DNA matches it firmly. Where a row states a size, it is once, few, many or the class of an expanded clone; other rows omit it.

J: TRBJ1-1; size: .; D: TRBD1; V: TRBV5-5; CDR3: CASSKKDRGVGMNTEAFF; DNA: TGTGCCAGCAGTAAGAAGGACAGGGGGGTTGGAATGAACACTGAAGCTTTCTTT
J: TRBJ1-1; size: .; D: TRBD1; V: TRBV19; CDR3: CASSPYTGGSTEAFF; DNA: TGTGCCAGTAGTCCATACACAGGGGGGAGCACTGAAGCTTTCTTT
J: TRBJ2-1; size: .; D: .; V: TRBV7-2; CDR3: CASSQRTNSYNEQFF; DNA: TGTGCCAGCAGCCAACGGACTAACTCCTACAATGAGCAGTTCTTC
J: TRBJ2-3; size: .; D: .; V: TRBV9; CDR3: CASSPQGITDTQYF; DNA: TGTGCCAGCAGCCCCCAAGGAATCACAGATACGCAGTATTTT
J: TRBJ1-2; size: .; D: .; V: TRBV28; CDR3: CATLGGQPSNYGYTF; DNA: TGTGCCACCCTGGGAGGACAGCCATCTAACTATGGCTACACCTTC
J: TRBJ2-5; size: .; D: .; V: TRBV4-3; CDR3: CASSQDFAGETQYF; DNA: TGCGCCAGCAGCCAAGATTTTGCCGGTGAGACCCAGTACTTC
J: TRBJ1-2; size: .; D: .; V: TRBV24-1; CDR3: CATSNINSHGYTF; DNA: TGTGCCACCAGCAACATCAACAGTCATGGCTACACCTTC
J: TRBJ2-5; size: .; D: TRBD2; V: TRBV5-4; CDR3: CASSPFIGGAEETQYF; DNA: TGTGCCAGCAGCCCCTTCATCGGGGGGGCCGAGGAGACCCAGTACTTC
J: TRBJ2-3; size: .; D: .; V: TRBV6-1; CDR3: CASSEFGDTQYF; DNA: TGTGCCAGCAGTGAATTCGGAGATACGCAGTATTTT
J: TRBJ2-3; size: .; D: .; V: TRBV5-5; CDR3: CASSLIQGTDTQYF; DNA: TGTGCCAGCAGCTTGATACAGGGCACAGATACGCAGTATTTT
J: TRBJ2-1; size: .; D: TRBD2; V: TRBV13; CDR3: CASSLVPPRTSGGEQFF; DNA: TGTGCCAGCAGCTTAGTCCCCCCACGGACTAGCGGCGGTGAGCAGTTCTTC
J: TRBJ2-5; size: .; D: .; V: TRBV5-4; CDR3: CASSLVSGGETQYF; DNA: TGTGCCAGCAGCTTGGTGTCCGGCGGGGAGACCCAGTACTTC
J: TRBJ2-3; size: .; D: .; V: TRBV2; CDR3: CASRGTQGDTQYF; DNA: TGTGCCAGCAGGGGTACTCAGGGGGATACGCAGTATTTT
J: TRBJ1-6; size: .; D: .; V: TRBV19; CDR3: CASSARDSGSPLHF; DNA: TGTGCCAGTAGTGCCCGGGACTCTGGTTCACCCCTCCACTTT
J: TRBJ2-1; size: .; D: .; V: TRBV2; CDR3: CASRATLSNEQFF; DNA: TGTGCCAGCAGAGCGACTCTCTCCAATGAGCAGTTCTTC
J: TRBJ1-5; size: .; D: .; V: TRBV5-6; CDR3: CASSLNGERGQPQHF; DNA: TGTGCCAGCAGTCTCAATGGGGAAAGGGGTCAGCCCCAGCATTTT
J: TRBJ1-3; size: once; D: .; V: TRBV5-8; CDR3: CASSLRGSWRGNTIYF; DNA: TGTGCCAGCAGCTTGAGGGGCTCTTGGCGGGGAAACACCATATATTTT
J: TRBJ2-2; size: .; D: .; V: TRBV9; CDR3: CASSAPRGLLGTGELFF; DNA: TGTGCCAGCAGCGCACCCCGGGGCCTTCTGGGGACCGGGGAGCTGTTTTTT
J: TRBJ1-4; size: .; D: .; V: TRBV6-5; CDR3: CASSRRGDEKLFF; DNA: TGTGCCAGCAGTCGCCGGGGCGATGAAAAACTGTTTTTT
J: TRBJ2-3; size: .; D: TRBD2; V: TRBV20-1; CDR3: CSASIPSGGWDTQYF; DNA: TGCAGTGCTAGTATTCCTAGCGGGGGGTGGGATACGCAGTATTTT
J: TRBJ2-7; size: .; D: .; V: TRBV4-2; CDR3: CASSQSRGTYEQYF; DNA: TGTGCCAGCAGCCAATCCAGGGGAACCTACGAGCAGTACTTC
J: TRBJ1-2; size: few; D: .; V: TRBV27; CDR3: CASSWQDPRIYGYTF; DNA: TGTGCCAGCAGTTGGCAGGACCCCCGTATCTATGGCTACACCTTC
J: TRBJ1-1; size: .; D: TRBD1; V: TRBV30; CDR3: CAWVTGEVVNTEAFF; DNA: TGTGCCTGGGTAACAGGGGAGGTGGTAAACACTGAAGCTTTCTTT
J: TRBJ1-2; size: once; D: .; V: TRBV7-8; CDR3: CASSLFSNYGYTF; DNA: TGTGCCAGCAGCTTATTCAGTAACTATGGCTACACCTTC
J: TRBJ1-4; size: .; D: .; V: TRBV18; CDR3: CASDVTGTLATNEKLFF; DNA: TGTGCCAGTGACGTGACAGGCACCCTTGCAACTAATGAAAAACTGTTTTTT
J: TRBJ1-1; size: once; D: .; V: TRBV5-4; CDR3: CASPDRLNTEAFF; DNA: TGTGCCAGCCCCGACAGGTTGAACACTGAAGCTTTCTTT
J: TRBJ2-1; size: .; D: .; V: TRBV10-3; CDR3: CAISGPSYNEQFF; DNA: TGTGCCATCAGTGGCCCATCCTACAATGAGCAGTTCTTC
J: TRBJ1-5; size: .; D: .; V: TRBV20-1; CDR3: CSASRAPSQPQHF; DNA: TGCAGTGCTAGTCGGGCCCCATCCCAGCCCCAGCATTTT
J: TRBJ1-5; size: .; D: .; V: TRBV6-6; CDR3: CASSRMPRFNSNQPQHF; DNA: TGTGCCAGCAGTCGTATGCCCCGATTCAATAGCAATCAGCCCCAGCATTTT
J: TRBJ1-2; size: once; D: .; V: TRBV7-9; CDR3: CASSWKQGTASGYTF; DNA: TGTGCCAGCAGCTGGAAGCAGGGGACCGCGAGTGGCTACACCTTC